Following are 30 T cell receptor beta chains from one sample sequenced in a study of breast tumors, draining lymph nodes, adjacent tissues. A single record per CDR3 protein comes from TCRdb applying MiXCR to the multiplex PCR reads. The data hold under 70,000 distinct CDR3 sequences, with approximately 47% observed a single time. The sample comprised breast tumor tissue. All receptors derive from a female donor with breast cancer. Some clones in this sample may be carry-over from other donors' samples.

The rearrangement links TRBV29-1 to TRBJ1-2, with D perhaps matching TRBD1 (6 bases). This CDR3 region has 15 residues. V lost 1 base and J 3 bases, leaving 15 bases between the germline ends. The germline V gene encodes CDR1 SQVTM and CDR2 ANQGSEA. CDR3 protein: CSVEVAGGRHYGYTF. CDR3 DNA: TGCAGCGTTGAAGTAGCGGGGGGGCGTCACTATGGCTACACCTTC.

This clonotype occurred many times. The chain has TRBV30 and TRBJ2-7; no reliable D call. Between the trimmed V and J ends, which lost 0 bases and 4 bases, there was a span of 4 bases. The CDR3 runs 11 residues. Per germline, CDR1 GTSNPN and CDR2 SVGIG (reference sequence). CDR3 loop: CAWSVRYEQYF. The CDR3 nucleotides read TGTGCCTGGAGTGTCAGGTACGAGCAGTACTTC. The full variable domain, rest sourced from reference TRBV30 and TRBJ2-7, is SQTIHQWPATLVQPVGSPLSLECTVEGTSNPNLYWYRQAAGRGLQLLFYSVGIGQISSEVPQNLSASRPQDRQFILSSKKLLLSDSGFYLCAWSVRYEQYFGPGTRLTVT.

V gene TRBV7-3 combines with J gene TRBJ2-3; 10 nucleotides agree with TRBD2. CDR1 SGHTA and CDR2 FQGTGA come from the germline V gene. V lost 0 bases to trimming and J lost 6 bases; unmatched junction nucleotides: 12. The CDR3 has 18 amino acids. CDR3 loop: CASSLTGLSGGARDTQYF. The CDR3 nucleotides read TGTGCCAGCAGCTTAACCGGGCTCAGCGGGGGGGCGCGTGATACGCAGTATTTT.

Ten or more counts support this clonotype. The CDR3 nucleotides are TGTGCCAGCAGCCAAGAGGCCAGGTCGACCTATGGCTACACCTTC. Its protein product is CASSQEARSTYGYTF. V and J are TRBV3-1 and TRBJ1-2; D remains unclear. There are 15 residues in the CDR3. In germline, CDR1 is LGHDT, CDR2 YNNKEL (reference sequence). The germline V and J ends were trimmed by 0 bases and 4 bases, with 12 bases remaining between them.

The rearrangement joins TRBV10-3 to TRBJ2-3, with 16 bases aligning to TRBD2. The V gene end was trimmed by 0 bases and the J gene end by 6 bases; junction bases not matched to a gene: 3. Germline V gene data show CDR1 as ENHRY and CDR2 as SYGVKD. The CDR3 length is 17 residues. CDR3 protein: CAISESGLAGGLDTQYF. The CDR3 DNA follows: TGTGCCATCAGTGAGTCGGGACTAGCGGGGGGGCTGGATACGCAGTATTTT.

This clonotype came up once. The chain's CDR3 is CASSRTGPNQPQHF. The CDR3 nucleotides read TGTGCCAGCAGCCGGACAGGGCCCAATCAGCCCCAGCATTTT. The chain employs TRBV12-3 or TRBV12-4 and TRBJ1-5, with TRBD1 matching 8 bases. With V trimmed by 6 bases and J by 3 bases, 4 bases remained unmatched. This CDR3 has 14 amino acids.

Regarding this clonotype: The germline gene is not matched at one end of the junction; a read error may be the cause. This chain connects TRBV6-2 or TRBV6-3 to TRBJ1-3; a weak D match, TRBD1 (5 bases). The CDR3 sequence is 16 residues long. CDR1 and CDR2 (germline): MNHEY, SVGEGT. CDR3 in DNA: TGTGCCACCAGTCGGCGGGGCCGAACCGAAGGAAACACCATATATTTT. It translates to CATSRRGRTEGNTIYF.

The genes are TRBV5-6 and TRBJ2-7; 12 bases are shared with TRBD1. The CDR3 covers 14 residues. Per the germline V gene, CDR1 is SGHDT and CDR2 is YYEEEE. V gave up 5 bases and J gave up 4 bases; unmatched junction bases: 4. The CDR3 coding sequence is TGTGCCAGCAGACAGGGACAGGGGGCGTACGAGCAGTACTTC. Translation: CASRQGQGAYEQYF.

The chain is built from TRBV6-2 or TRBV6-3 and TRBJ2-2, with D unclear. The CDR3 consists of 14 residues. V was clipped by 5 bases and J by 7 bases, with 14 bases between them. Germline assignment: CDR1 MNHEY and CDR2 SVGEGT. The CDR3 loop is CASSHPRVGGELFF. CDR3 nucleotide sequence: TGTGCCAGCAGTCACCCCCGTGTTGGCGGGGAGCTGTTTTTT.

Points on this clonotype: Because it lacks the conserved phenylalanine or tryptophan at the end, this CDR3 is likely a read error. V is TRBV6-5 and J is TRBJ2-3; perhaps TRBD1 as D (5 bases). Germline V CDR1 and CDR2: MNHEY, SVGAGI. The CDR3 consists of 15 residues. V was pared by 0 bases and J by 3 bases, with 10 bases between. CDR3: CASSYSGSGTDTQYL. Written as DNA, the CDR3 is TGTGCCAGCAGTTACTCAGGGTCAGGGACAGATACGCAGTATCTC.

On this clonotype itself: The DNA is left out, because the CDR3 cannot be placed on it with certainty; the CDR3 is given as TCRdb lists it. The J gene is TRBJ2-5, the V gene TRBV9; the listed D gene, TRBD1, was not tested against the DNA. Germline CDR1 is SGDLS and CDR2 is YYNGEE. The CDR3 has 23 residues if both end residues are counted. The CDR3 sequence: CASSGENRDGYTFGSGSWGPQYF.

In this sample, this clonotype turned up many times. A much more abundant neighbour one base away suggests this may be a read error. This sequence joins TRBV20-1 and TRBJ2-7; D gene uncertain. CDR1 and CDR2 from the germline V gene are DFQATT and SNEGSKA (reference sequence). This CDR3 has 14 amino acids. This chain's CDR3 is CSARDNLRSSEQYF. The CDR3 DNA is TGCAGTGCTAGAGATAACCTTCGCTCCTCCGAGCAGTACTTC.

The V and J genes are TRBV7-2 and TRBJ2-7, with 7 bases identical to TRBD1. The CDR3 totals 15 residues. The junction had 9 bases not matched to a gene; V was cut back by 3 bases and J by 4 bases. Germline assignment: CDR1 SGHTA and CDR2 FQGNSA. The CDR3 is CASSLDWDRLYEQYF. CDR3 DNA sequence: TGTGCCAGCAGCTTGGATTGGGACAGATTATACGAGCAGTACTTC.

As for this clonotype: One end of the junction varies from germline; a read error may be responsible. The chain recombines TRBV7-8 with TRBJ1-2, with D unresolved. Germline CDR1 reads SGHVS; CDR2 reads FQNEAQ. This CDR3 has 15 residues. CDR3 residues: CASSNRGSVAYGYPF. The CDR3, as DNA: TGTGCCAGCAGCAATCGGGGTAGCGTGGCCTATGGCTACCCCTTC.

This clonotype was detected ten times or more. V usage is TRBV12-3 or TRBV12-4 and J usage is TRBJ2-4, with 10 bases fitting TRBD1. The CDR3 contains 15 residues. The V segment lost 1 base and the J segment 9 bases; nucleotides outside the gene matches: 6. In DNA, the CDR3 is TGTGCCAGCAGTTTAGTGGGGACAGGGGTTAGCATTCAGTACTTC. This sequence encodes CASSLVGTGVSIQYF.

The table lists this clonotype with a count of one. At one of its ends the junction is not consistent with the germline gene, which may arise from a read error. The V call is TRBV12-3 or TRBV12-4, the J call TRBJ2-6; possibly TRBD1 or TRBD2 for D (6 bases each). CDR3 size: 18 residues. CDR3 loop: CASRRTSGVYSGDNVLTF. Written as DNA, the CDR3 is TGTGCCAGCAGGCGTACCTCAGGGGTATACTCGGGGGACAACGTCCTGACTTTC.

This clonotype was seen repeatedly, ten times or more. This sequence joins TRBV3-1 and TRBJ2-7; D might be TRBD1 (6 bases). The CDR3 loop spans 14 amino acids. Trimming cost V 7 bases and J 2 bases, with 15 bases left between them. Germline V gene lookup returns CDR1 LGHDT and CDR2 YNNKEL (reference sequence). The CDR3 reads CASTKLGAAYEQYF. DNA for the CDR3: TGTGCCAGCACTAAATTGGGGGCCGCCTACGAGCAGTACTTC.

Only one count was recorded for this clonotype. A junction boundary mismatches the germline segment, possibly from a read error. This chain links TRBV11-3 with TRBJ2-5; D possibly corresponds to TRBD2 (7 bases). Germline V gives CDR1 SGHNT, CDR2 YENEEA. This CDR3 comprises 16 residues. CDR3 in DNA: TGTGCCAGCGGCTTAGGGGGAGGGGGAAGTCAAGAGACCCAGTACTTC. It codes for CASGLGGGGSQETQYF.

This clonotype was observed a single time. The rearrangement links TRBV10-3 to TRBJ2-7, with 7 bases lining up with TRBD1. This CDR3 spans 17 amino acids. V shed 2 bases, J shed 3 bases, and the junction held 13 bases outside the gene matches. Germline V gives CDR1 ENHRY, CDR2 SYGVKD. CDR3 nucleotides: TGTGCCATCAGTGAGCCTTACCAAGGGACAGAAAACTACGAGCAGTACTTC. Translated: CAISEPYQGTENYEQYF.

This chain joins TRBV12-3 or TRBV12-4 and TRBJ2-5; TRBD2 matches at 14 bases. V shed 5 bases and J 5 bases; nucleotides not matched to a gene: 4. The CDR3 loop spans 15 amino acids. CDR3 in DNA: TGTGCCAGCAGTGGCGGACTAGCGGGGGGCGAGACCCAGTACTTC. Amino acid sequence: CASSGGLAGGETQYF.

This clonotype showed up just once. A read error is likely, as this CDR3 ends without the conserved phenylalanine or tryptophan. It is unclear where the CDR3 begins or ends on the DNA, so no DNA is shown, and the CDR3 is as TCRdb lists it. CDR3 amino acids: CATREGMNT. The J gene is TRBJ2-6, the V gene TRBV24-1. Germline V gene sequence: CDR1 KGHDR, CDR2 SFDVKD. The CDR3 totals 9 residues, both ends included.

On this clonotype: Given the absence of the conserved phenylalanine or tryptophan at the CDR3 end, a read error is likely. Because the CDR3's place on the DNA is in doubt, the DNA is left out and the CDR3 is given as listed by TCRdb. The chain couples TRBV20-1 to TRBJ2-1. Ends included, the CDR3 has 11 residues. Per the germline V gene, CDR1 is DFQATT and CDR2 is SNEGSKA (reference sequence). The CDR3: CSAIRWHEQSS.

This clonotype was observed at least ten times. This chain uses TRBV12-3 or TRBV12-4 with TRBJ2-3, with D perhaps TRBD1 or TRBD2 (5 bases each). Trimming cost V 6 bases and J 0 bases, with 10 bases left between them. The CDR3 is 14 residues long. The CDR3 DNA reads TGTGCCAGCAGCCGGGACCATAGCACAGATACGCAGTATTTT. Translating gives CASSRDHSTDTQYF.

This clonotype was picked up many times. CDR3 sequence: CASSSGHGDEQYF. The CDR3, as DNA: TGTGCCAGCAGTTCGGGACACGGGGACGAGCAGTACTTC. V is TRBV27 and J is TRBJ2-7; D is perhaps TRBD1 (6 bases). V was shortened by 4 bases and J by 5 bases, with 12 bases between the two germline ends. CDR3 size: 13 residues. Germline V lookup: CDR1 MNHEY, CDR2 SMNVEV (reference sequence).

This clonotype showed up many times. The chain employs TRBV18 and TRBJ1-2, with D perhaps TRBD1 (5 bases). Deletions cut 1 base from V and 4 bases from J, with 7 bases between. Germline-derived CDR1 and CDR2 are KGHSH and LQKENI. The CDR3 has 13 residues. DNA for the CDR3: TGTGCCAGCTCACCACGCAGGGCCTATGGCTACACCTTC. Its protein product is CASSPRRAYGYTF. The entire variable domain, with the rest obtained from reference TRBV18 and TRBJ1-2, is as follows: NAGVMQNPRHLVRRRGQEARLRCSPMKGHSHVYWYRQLPEEGLKFMVYLQKENIIDESGMPKERFSAEFPKEGPSILRIQQVVRGDSAAYFCASSPRRAYGYTFGSGTRLTVV.

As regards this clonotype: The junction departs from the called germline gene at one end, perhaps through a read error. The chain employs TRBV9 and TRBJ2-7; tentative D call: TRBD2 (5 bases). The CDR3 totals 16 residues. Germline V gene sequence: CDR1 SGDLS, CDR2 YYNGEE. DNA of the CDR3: TGTGCCAGCGGCGTAGGTGAAGCGGTTAACTTCTACGAGCAGTATTTC. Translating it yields CASGVGEAVNFYEQYF.

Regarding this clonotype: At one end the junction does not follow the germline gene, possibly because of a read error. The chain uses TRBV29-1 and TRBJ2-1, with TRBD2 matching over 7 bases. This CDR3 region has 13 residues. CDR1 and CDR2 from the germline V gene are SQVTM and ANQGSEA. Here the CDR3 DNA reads TGCAGCGTGGAGCGGGATAGCTCCTACAATGAGCAGTTC. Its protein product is CSVERDSSYNEQF.

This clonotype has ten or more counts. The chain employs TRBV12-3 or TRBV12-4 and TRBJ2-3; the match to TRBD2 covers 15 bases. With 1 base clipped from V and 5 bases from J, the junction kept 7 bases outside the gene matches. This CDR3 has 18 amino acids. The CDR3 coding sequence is TGTGCCAGCAGTTTAGGGACTAGCGGGGGGGCGGGGAGAGATACGCAGTATTTT. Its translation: CASSLGTSGGAGRDTQYF.

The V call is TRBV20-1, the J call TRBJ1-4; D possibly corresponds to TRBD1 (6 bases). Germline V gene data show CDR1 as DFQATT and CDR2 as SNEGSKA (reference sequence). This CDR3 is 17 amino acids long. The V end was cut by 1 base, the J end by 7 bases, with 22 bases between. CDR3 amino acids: CSARGQEVDTMGEKLFF. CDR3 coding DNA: TGCAGTGCTAGAGGACAGGAAGTGGACACTATGGGTGAAAAACTGTTTTTT.

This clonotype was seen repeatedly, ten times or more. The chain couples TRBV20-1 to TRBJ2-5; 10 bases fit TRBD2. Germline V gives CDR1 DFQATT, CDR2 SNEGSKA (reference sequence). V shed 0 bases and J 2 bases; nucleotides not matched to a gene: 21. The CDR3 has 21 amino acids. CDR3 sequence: CSARDRVRGRGTSAAQETQYF. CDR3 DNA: TGCAGTGCTAGAGATAGGGTACGAGGTAGGGGGACTAGCGCCGCTCAAGAGACCCAGTACTTC.